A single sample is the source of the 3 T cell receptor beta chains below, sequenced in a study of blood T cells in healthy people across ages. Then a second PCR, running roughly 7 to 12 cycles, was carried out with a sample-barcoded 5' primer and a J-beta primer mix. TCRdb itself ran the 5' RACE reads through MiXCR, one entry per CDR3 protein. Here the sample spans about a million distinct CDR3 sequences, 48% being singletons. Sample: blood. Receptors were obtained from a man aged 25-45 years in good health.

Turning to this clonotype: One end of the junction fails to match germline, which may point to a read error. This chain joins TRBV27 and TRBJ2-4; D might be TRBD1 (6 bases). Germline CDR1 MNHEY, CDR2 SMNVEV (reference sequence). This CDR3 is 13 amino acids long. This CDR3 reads CVSRGLAKNIQYF. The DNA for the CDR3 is TGTGTCAGCAGGGGTCTAGCCAAAAACATTCAGTACTTC.

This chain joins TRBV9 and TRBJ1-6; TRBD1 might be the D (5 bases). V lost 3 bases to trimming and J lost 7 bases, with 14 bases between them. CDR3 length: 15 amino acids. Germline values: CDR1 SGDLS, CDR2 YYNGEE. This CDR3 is CASSGRGRGNSPLHF. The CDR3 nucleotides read TGTGCCAGCAGCGGTCGGGGACGGGGAAATTCACCCCTCCACTTT.

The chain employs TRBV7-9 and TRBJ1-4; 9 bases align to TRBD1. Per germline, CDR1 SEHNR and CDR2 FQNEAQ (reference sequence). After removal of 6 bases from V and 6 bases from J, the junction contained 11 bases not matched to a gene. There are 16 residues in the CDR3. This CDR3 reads CASRLGFRQGDEKLFF. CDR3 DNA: TGTGCCAGCAGGCTTGGATTTCGACAGGGGGATGAAAAACTGTTTTTT.